This T cell receptor beta chain derives from a study of T cell responses to AZD1222 COVID-19 vaccine. Clones were sequenced by immunoSEQ multiplex PCR, and TCRdb holds only the in-frame ones, with some missing. The sample includes around 99,000 clones, about nine tenths of them seen just once. About this clone: What it binds is not known.

Points from the study as a whole: The study found vaccine-associated CD4 TCRs spanning spike, dominant at 160-218 and 743-854. Clonal diversity was possibly underestimated, and the donors were mostly white British, with more females. Increased Spike-specific TCR breadth and depth were observed after two AZD1222 doses.

J gave up 2 bases and V 3 bases, and 6 bases lay outside the gene matches. CDR1 DFQATT and CDR2 SNEGSKA come from the germline V gene (reference sequence). This CDR3 spans 14 amino acids. The rearrangement links TRBV20-1 to TRBJ1-1, with 7 positions matching TRBD1. The sequence derives from an adult in good health. Material: peripheral blood, obtained on day 0 of AZD1222 vaccination. CDR3 in amino acids: CSASTGDLNTEAFF. The CDR3 DNA reads TGCAGTGCTAGTACAGGGGACCTTAACACTGAAGCTTTCTTT.